This T cell receptor beta chain emerged from a study of shared clonotypes between healthy human individuals. Study findings and constraints: Researchers sampled only blood; tissue repertoires likely differ. A few donors showed sharing of about 4.6% of naive CD4 clonotypes.

Note on this clone: The antigen remains undetermined.

Measured with immunoSEQ multiplex PCR; TCRdb has only the in-frame clones, and not every one. Of approximately 2.1 million clones in the sample, approximately 95% are singletons; the top ten hold about 0.39%. Splitting the CD4+ cells yielded a CD45RA+ naive subset and a CD45RA-negative memory subset. The sequence was obtained from a man aged 18-30 years in good health. Some clones in this sample may be carry-over from other donors' samples. Material: naive CD4+ T cells from PBMCs. Subset here: CD45RA+ positively selected.

The CDR3 DNA sequence: TGTGCCAGCAGCCAAGATCGGGGGGACAGGAACACTGAAGCTTTCTTT. It yields the protein CASSQDRGDRNTEAFF. The V gene is TRBV14, the J gene TRBJ1-1; TRBD1 matches 7 bases. Trimming removed 0 bases from V and 1 base from J; junction bases left unmatched: 5. CDR3 size: 16 residues. The germline CDR1 and CDR2 sequences are SGHDN and FVKESK. The full variable domain, its missing parts supplied by reference TRBV14 and TRBJ1-1, is EAGVTQFPSHSVIEKGQTVTLRCDPISGHDNLYWYRRVMGKEIKFLLHFVKESKQDESGMPNNRFLAERTGGTYSTLKVQPAELEDSGVYFCASSQDRGDRNTEAFFGQGTRLTVV.